Shown below are 26 T cell receptor beta chains from a single sample sequenced in a study of blood T cells in healthy people across ages. Next came a second PCR, run for about 7 to 12 cycles, which used a sample-barcoded 5' primer along with a J-beta primer mix. A single record per CDR3 protein comes from TCRdb applying MiXCR to the 5' RACE reads. The sample lists 450,000 to 650,000 distinct CDR3 sequences; around 24% were seen once. The data also belong to a second study, concerning T cells of mothers and their children.

The sequenced material came from blood. The receptors were gathered from a boy between 10 and 17 years old in good health.

The rearrangement links TRBV11-2 to TRBJ2-2, with D unclear. V lost 3 bases, J lost 0 bases, and 11 bases lay in between. Germline lookup yields CDR1 SGHAT and CDR2 FQNNGV. The CDR3 sequence is 16 residues long. CDR3 region: CASSFQASANTGELFF. CDR3 DNA: TGTGCCAGCAGCTTCCAGGCCAGCGCGAACACCGGGGAGCTGTTTTTT.

V usage is TRBV6-2 or TRBV6-3 and J usage is TRBJ2-1; unclear D gene. The germline V and J ends were trimmed by 5 bases and 0 bases, with 17 bases remaining between them. Germline values: CDR1 MNHEY, CDR2 SVGEGT. This CDR3 has 17 amino acids. The CDR3 sequence: CASSPREVGSSYNEQFF. In DNA form, the CDR3 reads TGTGCCAGCAGTCCCCGTGAGGTAGGAAGCTCCTACAATGAGCAGTTCTTC.

This clonotype was recorded many times. The chain carries TRBV6-4 and TRBJ2-3; D is perhaps TRBD1 (7 bases). With 6 bases removed from V and 6 bases from J, the gap between germline ends came to 16 bases. This CDR3 has 14 residues. Germline lookup yields CDR1 MRHNA and CDR2 SNTAGT. CDR3 bases: TGTGCCAGCAGCCCCGTCCCAGGGGGGGATACGCAGTATTTT. Translation: CASSPVPGGDTQYF.

DNA of the CDR3: TGTGCCAGCCGGGAGGGGACAACAGACGAGCAGTACTTC. Protein sequence: CASREGTTDEQYF. J is TRBJ2-5 and V is TRBV6-2 or TRBV6-3; 8 nucleotides match TRBD2. The end of the DNA aligns better with TRBJ2-7, so the J call may be wrong. Germline V gene lookup returns CDR1 MNHEY and CDR2 SVGEGT. This CDR3 has 13 amino acids.

This clonotype was picked up many times. This chain uses TRBV6-1 with TRBJ2-6; weak D call: TRBD1 (5 bases). Trimming left V 4 bases short and J 0 bases short, with 10 bases between. CDR3 length equals 16 residues. Germline V gene lookup returns CDR1 MNHNS and CDR2 SASEGT. Here the CDR3 reads CASSAAGHSGANVLTF. In nucleotides, the CDR3 is TGTGCCAGCAGTGCAGCCGGACACTCTGGGGCCAACGTCCTGACTTTC.

The rearrangement links TRBV2 to TRBJ2-1; D may correspond to TRBD1 or TRBD2 (5 bases each). Between the trimmed V and J ends, which lost 3 bases and 7 bases, there was a span of 10 bases. Germline CDR1 SNHLY, CDR2 FYNNEI. The CDR3 is 13 amino acids. CDR3 loop: CASSEGRANEQFF. DNA for the CDR3: TGTGCCAGCAGTGAGGGGCGGGCGAATGAGCAGTTCTTC.

Only a few counts were recorded for this clonotype. This chain links TRBV7-2 with TRBJ2-5, with 7 bases identical to TRBD1. Looked up from germline, CDR1 is SGHTA and CDR2 is FQGNSA. V lost 5 bases, J lost 4 bases, and 7 bases stayed unmatched. The length of the CDR3 is 14 residues. CDR3 in amino acids: CASSRGGSRETQYF. The CDR3 DNA follows: TGTGCCAGCAGCAGAGGGGGCAGCCGAGAGACCCAGTACTTC. The variable domain in full, completed from reference TRBV7-2 and TRBJ2-5, reads GAGVSQSPSNKVTEKGKDVELRCDPISGHTALYWYRQSLGQGLEFLIYFQGNSAPDKSGLPSDRFSAERTGGSVSTLTIQRTQQEDSAVYLCASSRGGSRETQYFGPGTRLLVL.

This clonotype has a handful of counts. A junction boundary mismatches the germline segment, possibly from a read error. This chain uses TRBV4-3 with TRBJ2-7; the D gene is possibly TRBD2 (7 bases). The CDR3 is 19 amino acids. The germline gives CDR1 LGHNA, CDR2 YSLEER. CDR3 protein: CASSQEGAARDYLPYAQYF. The CDR3 DNA sequence: TGCGCCAGCAGCCAAGAGGGGGCGGCCCGGGACTATCTACCCTACGCGCAGTACTTC.

This chain connects TRBV18 to TRBJ2-5; 10 nucleotides agree with TRBD2. The DNA matches TRBJ2-7 better at its end, which makes the J call doubtful. Per the germline V gene, CDR1 is KGHSH and CDR2 is LQKENI. There are 16 residues in the CDR3. The CDR3 DNA is TGTGCCAGCTCACCTTCTACTAGCGGGGTTAAGATCGAGCAGTACTTC. The encoded protein is CASSPSTSGVKIEQYF.

The CDR3 protein is CASSFYGGAPIYNEQFF. The CDR3 coding sequence is TGTGCCAGCAGTTTTTACGGGGGGGCCCCGATATACAATGAGCAGTTCTTC. The gene calls are TRBV28 and TRBJ2-1; 8 bases agree with TRBD2. Trimming removed 3 bases from V and 4 bases from J; junction bases left unmatched: 11. Germline CDR1 and CDR2: MDHEN and SYDVKM. The CDR3 loop spans 17 amino acids.

The chain employs TRBV20-1 and TRBJ2-5; D uncertain. V lost 3 bases and J lost 3, with 8 bases in between. This CDR3 is built from 12 residues. Germline V gives CDR1 DFQATT, CDR2 SNEGSKA (reference sequence). Written as DNA, the CDR3 is TGCAGTGCTAGCCCTCGGAAAGAGACCCAGTACTTC. Protein sequence: CSASPRKETQYF.

The chain employs TRBV20-1 and TRBJ2-2; TRBD2 agrees at 7 bases. V shed 0 bases and J 7 bases; nucleotides not matched to a gene: 8. CDR1 DFQATT and CDR2 SNEGSKA come from the germline V gene (reference sequence). The CDR3 covers 15 residues. The CDR3 DNA reads as TGCAGTGCTAGAGACCCAGGGAGGGAGAGCGGGGAGCTGTTTTTT. Amino acid sequence: CSARDPGRESGELFF.

About this clonotype itself: A junction end diverges from the germline sequence, so it may reflect a read error. V gene TRBV12-3 or TRBV12-4 combines with J gene TRBJ2-3; 9 nucleotides agree with TRBD2. The CDR3 contains 18 residues. CDR3 sequence reads: CTSSFRTPGAGGLDTQYF. In nucleotides, the CDR3 is TGTACCAGCAGTTTCCGAACCCCTGGAGCGGGGGGCTTGGATACGCAGTATTTT.

The chain combines TRBV6-5 with TRBJ1-5, with 8 positions matching TRBD1. The germline V gene has CDR1 MNHEY and CDR2 SVGAGI. V dropped 0 bases and J dropped 2; count of bases not matched to a gene: 6. CDR3 length: 17 residues. CDR3 DNA: TGTGCCAGCAGTTACTCTCAGGGGGCCTCGGGCAATCAGCCCCAGCATTTT. This codes for CASSYSQGASGNQPQHF.

The rearrangement joins TRBV20-1 to TRBJ2-5; possibly TRBD2 for D (6 bases). V gave up 5 bases and J gave up 5 bases, with 15 bases separating them. CDR3 length equals 13 residues. Germline CDR1 DFQATT, CDR2 SNEGSKA (reference sequence). CDR3 loop: CSASEEGRETQYF. The CDR3 region has the DNA TGCAGTGCTTCTGAGGAGGGCCGGGAGACCCAGTACTTC.

This chain uses TRBV5-1 with TRBJ2-7, with D unresolved. CDR3 length: 14 residues. Per the germline V gene, CDR1 is SGHRS and CDR2 is YFSETQ. Between the trimmed V and J ends, which lost 4 bases and 0 bases, there was a span of 11 bases. CDR3 sequence (DNA): TGCGCCAGCAGCCTTAGGGAAGCCTCCTACGAGCAGTACTTC. This gives the protein CASSLREASYEQYF.

This clonotype has just a few counts. The chain joins TRBV9 to TRBJ2-3; D is unclear. Germline CDR1 reads SGDLS; CDR2 reads YYNGEE. There are 15 residues in the CDR3. The V end lost 1 base, the J end lost 1 base, and 10 bases lay between the germline ends. In DNA, the CDR3 is TGTGCCAGCAGCGTATACGGTGCGGGCACAGATACGCAGTATTTT. Amino acids: CASSVYGAGTDTQYF.

This clonotype has more than one count but fewer than ten. The chain links TRBV20-1 to TRBJ2-3, with unresolved D. CDR1 is DFQATT, CDR2 SNEGSKA, per germline (reference sequence). The CDR3 is 12 amino acids. The V end lost 1 base, the J end lost 2 bases, and 4 bases lay between the germline ends. CDR3 DNA: TGCAGTGCTAGAGGGGCCACAGATACGCAGTATTTT. Translating gives CSARGATDTQYF.

This clonotype was counted a few times. This CDR3 reads CASSSVQGLGETQYF. The CDR3 DNA sequence: TGTGCCAGCAGCTCGGTACAGGGGCTGGGAGAGACCCAGTACTTC. The V and J genes are TRBV7-8 and TRBJ2-1, with 7 bases lining up with TRBD1. The tail of the sequence fits TRBJ2-5 better, so the J call may be wrong. Germline assignment: CDR1 SGHVS and CDR2 FQNEAQ. The CDR3 extends over 15 amino acids.

A few counts support this clonotype. The genes are TRBV19 and TRBJ2-3, with D perhaps matching TRBD2 (6 bases). The CDR3 extends over 15 amino acids. The ends were cut back, 3 bases at V and 4 bases at J, with 14 bases in the middle. Germline lookup yields CDR1 LNHDA and CDR2 SQIVND (reference sequence). CDR3 sequence (DNA): TGTGCCAGTAGTATGGCGGGAAACATCGCAGATACGCAGTATTTT. Encoded protein: CASSMAGNIADTQYF.

The V and J genes are TRBV18 and TRBJ1-2; 7 bases are shared with TRBD1. The CDR3 is 13 amino acids. The J segment lost 8 bases and the V segment lost 2 bases, leaving 5 bases of the junction unmatched. The germline V gene encodes CDR1 KGHSH and CDR2 LQKENI. The CDR3 reads CASSPGDRQGYTF. CDR3 in DNA: TGTGCCAGCTCACCAGGGGACAGACAAGGCTACACCTTC.

On this clonotype itself: Germline is not matched at one junction end, which may reflect a read error. V is TRBV4-3 and J is TRBJ1-4; a weak D match, TRBD1 (6 bases). From germline, CDR1 is LGHNA and CDR2 YSLEER. This CDR3 is 14 amino acids long. CDR3 nucleotide sequence: TGCGCCAGTAGCCTTAGAGGGGGAGTTGAAAAACTGTTTTTT. As protein: CASSLRGGVEKLFF.

The chain links TRBV6-5 to TRBJ1-1, with D possibly TRBD1 on 6 matching bases. V lost 2 bases, J lost 6 bases, and 16 bases lay in between. The CDR3 length is 15 residues. CDR1 is MNHEY, CDR2 SVGAGI, per germline. For the CDR3, the DNA is TGTGCCAGCAGTTACGGGTTAGGGGGAGGGTCTGAAGCTTTCTTT. Translation gives CASSYGLGGGSEAFF.

This clonotype was seen a handful of times. The chain joins TRBV4-1 to TRBJ2-3, with TRBD2 matching 9 bases. The CDR3 is 16 residues long. The V and J ends lost 4 bases and 0 bases, in that order; junction bases with no gene match: 5. Looked up from germline, CDR1 is MGHRA and CDR2 is YSYEKL. DNA of the CDR3: TGCGCCAGCAGCCCCACGGGACTAGCTAGCACAGATACGCAGTATTTT. It specifies CASSPTGLASTDTQYF.

This clonotype has just a few counts. CDR3 DNA: TGTGCCTGGAGTGTTGGTGCGGGGGAGGGTGGCTACACCTTC. Translated: CAWSVGAGEGGYTF. This sequence joins TRBV30 and TRBJ1-2; perhaps TRBD1 as D (5 bases). The CDR3 extends over 14 amino acids. Germline V gene sequence: CDR1 GTSNPN, CDR2 SVGIG (reference sequence). Between the trimmed V and J ends, which lost 0 bases and 7 bases, there was a span of 15 bases.

This chain joins TRBV6-2 or TRBV6-3 and TRBJ2-7; weak D call: TRBD1 (7 bases). The CDR3 contains 15 residues. Germline values: CDR1 MNHEY, CDR2 SVGEGT. V lost 4 bases, J lost 6 bases, and 19 bases lay in between. In nucleotides, the CDR3 is TGTGCCAGCAGTTTCCCTGGAGGGGGCCAAGTCGAGCAGTACTTC. It codes for CASSFPGGGQVEQYF.